This T cell receptor (beta chain) was documented in a study of naive and memory T cell subsets. Overall study findings and caveats: Each distinct alpha or beta sequence counts as one clonotype. Possibly reflecting memory cells re-expressing CD45RA, a few larger clonotypes occurred in naive repertoires, especially CD8. In CD4 and CD8 cells, diversity dropped from naive through EMRA. Between naive and memory subsets, TCR abundance power law exponents differed.

The trim removed 6 bases at V and 7 bases at J, leaving 11 bases unmatched. CDR3 size: 14 residues. Germline-derived CDR1 and CDR2 are MDHEN and SYDVKM. This clonotype was counted a few times. Antigen specificity is unknown. Four subsets defined by CD45RA and CD27 were sorted after CD3, CD4, CD8 and live/dead staining. An equimolar mix of two oligonucleotides served as the beta constant-region primer for TRBC1 and TRBC2. Ligated cDNA was amplified by four rounds of PCR with nested alpha and beta constant-region primers and SP2. TCRdb independently ran MiXCR on the UMI-ligation and nested PCR reads; one entry per CDR3 protein. Seen here are over 130,000 distinct CDR3 sequences, approximately 21% observed once, and the top ten hold 0.6% to 0.8%.

The sequence was collected from a human donor in good health. V gene TRBV28 combines with J gene TRBJ2-5; TRBD2 matches 7 bases. Sequenced material: naive CD8+ T cells from blood. The CDR3 here is CASSRVSGVWTQYF. For the CDR3, the DNA is TGTGCCAGCAGCCGCGTAAGCGGGGTTTGGACCCAGTACTTC.